This T cell receptor (beta chain) originates from a study of CD8 T cells in Susac syndrome. Study-level findings and limits: The study conceded that its TCR sequencing and HLA analysis involved relatively few individuals.

Note on this clonotype: Its antigen is undetermined.

After extraction with the RNeasy kit, about 0.5 to 1 ug of the RNA was reverse transcribed using random hexamers. Amplification of TCR beta CDR3 by immunoSEQ multiplex PCR spanned 54 Vbeta and 13 Jbeta. TCRdb ran MiXCR on the immunoSEQ multiplex PCR reads and lists one entry per CDR3 protein. Seen here are roughly 180,000 distinct CDR3 sequences, approximately 94% observed once, and the top ten hold 0.085% to 0.13%. Sequencing of TCR beta drew on CD8+ and CD4+ T cells from blood. The CDR3 extends over 12 amino acids. Germline V gene data show CDR1 as SQVTM and CDR2 as ANQGSEA. V shed 4 bases and J shed 2 bases, with 8 bases lying between them.

The receptor was isolated from a human donor in good health. Sequencing input: CD4+ T cells from PBMCs. The chain combines TRBV29-1 with TRBJ1-2; a possible D gene is TRBD1 (5 bases). The CDR3 here is CSVVRTNYGYTF. The CDR3 bases are TGCAGCGTTGTCCGGACAAACTATGGCTACACCTTC.